The 12 T cell receptor beta chains given below trace back to one sample, sequenced in a study of cytomegalovirus exposure and HLA in healthy donors. 60 Vbeta and 13 Jbeta primers were used in PCR. Generated by immunoSEQ multiplex PCR, the TCRdb table keeps only in-frame clones and is missing some. The top ten hold about 5% of the sample, which has 140,000 or so clones, about four fifths seen once. The sample comprised PBMCs. The receptors come from a middle-aged man in good health and CMV-seronegative.

The V gene is TRBV27, the J gene TRBJ1-2, with 9 bases fitting TRBD1. The CDR3 has 13 amino acids. The germline CDR1 and CDR2 sequences are MNHEY and SMNVEV (reference sequence). The J segment lost 5 bases and the V segment lost 7 bases, leaving 5 bases of the junction unmatched. CDR3: CASTEGQGYGYTF. CDR3 nucleotide sequence: TGTGCCAGCACCGAGGGACAGGGTTATGGCTACACCTTC.

J is TRBJ1-6 and V is TRBV30, with 11 bases identical to TRBD1. This CDR3 has 13 residues. V gave up 4 bases and J gave up 9 bases; unmatched junction bases: 2. Germline CDR1 is GTSNPN and CDR2 is SVGIG (reference sequence). The CDR3 nucleotides are TGTGCCTGGAATGGACAGGGGGCTTCACCCCTCCACTTT. Translation: CAWNGQGASPLHF. The full variable domain, completed using reference TRBV30 and TRBJ1-6, is SQTIHQWPATLVQPVGSPLSLECTVEGTSNPNLYWYRQAAGRGLQLLFYSVGIGQISSEVPQNLSASRPQDRQFILSSKKLLLSDSGFYLCAWNGQGASPLHFGNGTRLTVT.

The chain links TRBV19 to TRBJ1-2; perhaps TRBD1 as D (6 bases). This CDR3 has 15 residues. Germline V gene sequence: CDR1 LNHDA, CDR2 SQIVND (reference sequence). Trimming removed 5 bases from V and 7 bases from J, with 20 bases in between. CDR3 sequence: CASSPTRQAPFGYTF. The CDR3 bases are TGTGCCAGTAGTCCAACTAGACAGGCCCCCTTTGGCTACACCTTC.

In DNA, the CDR3 is TGTGCCAGCAACGGTTATAACTATGGCTACACCTTC. Residues: CASNGYNYGYTF. This chain connects TRBV28 to TRBJ1-2; D uncertain. Germline lookup yields CDR1 MDHEN and CDR2 SYDVKM. Trimming shortened V by 7 bases and J by 1 base, and 7 bases separated the two germline ends. The CDR3 extends over 12 amino acids.

The V gene is TRBV18, the J gene TRBJ2-2; TRBD2 matches 10 bases. Germline lookup yields CDR1 KGHSH and CDR2 LQKENI. V lost 4 bases and J lost 0; bases outside the gene matches: 8. This CDR3 is 18 amino acids long. The CDR3 region is CASSRLAGGDTNTGELFF. The CDR3 nucleotides are TGTGCCAGCTCACGTTTAGCGGGGGGCGATACGAACACCGGGGAGCTGTTTTTT.

J is TRBJ2-3 and V is TRBV7-2; 8 nucleotides agree with TRBD1. V was pared by 2 bases and J by 2 bases, with 15 bases of the junction left unmatched. The CDR3 spans 19 residues. From germline, CDR1 is SGHTA and CDR2 FQGNSA. CDR3 in DNA: TGTGCCAGCAGCTTACAGGGGGCGTCACATTTTCCAAACACAGATACGCAGTATTTT. Its translation: CASSLQGASHFPNTDTQYF.

This sequence joins TRBV9 and TRBJ2-5; D is possibly TRBD2 (5 bases). The CDR3 contains 13 residues. Trimming removed 2 bases at V and 4 bases at J, with 9 bases between. Per germline, CDR1 SGDLS and CDR2 YYNGEE. DNA of the CDR3: TGTGCCAGCAGCGTTGGAGGAGCAGAGACCCAGTACTTC. This sequence encodes CASSVGGAETQYF. Supplemented by reference TRBV9 and TRBJ2-5, the full variable domain reads DSGVTQTPKHLITATGQRVTLRCSPRSGDLSVYWYQQSLDQGLQFLIQYYNGEERAKGNILERFSAQQFPDLHSELNLSSLELGDSALYFCASSVGGAETQYFGPGTRLLVL.

This clone was detected a few times. This chain connects TRBV28 to TRBJ1-5; the D gene is possibly TRBD1 (5 bases). The germline V and J ends were trimmed by 3 bases and 2 bases, with 11 bases remaining between them. In germline, CDR1 is MDHEN, CDR2 SYDVKM. This CDR3 is 15 amino acids long. The CDR3: CASSFAGVGNQPQHF. CDR3 coding DNA: TGTGCCAGCAGTTTCGCGGGGGTCGGCAATCAGCCCCAGCATTTT.

In nucleotides, the CDR3 is TGTGCCAGCAGCTTACTGGTCTCAGGCGATGAGCAGTTCTTC. Its translation: CASSLLVSGDEQFF. The chain uses TRBV11-2 and TRBJ2-1; D uncertain. The CDR3 loop spans 14 amino acids. Trimming took 2 bases from V and 8 from J, leaving 13 bases between them. Germline loops: CDR1 SGHAT, CDR2 FQNNGV.

This chain uses TRBV2 with TRBJ1-5, with TRBD1 identical over 9 bases. The junction had 13 bases not matched to a gene; V was cut back by 8 bases and J by 2 bases. The CDR3 length is 17 residues. From germline, CDR1 is SNHLY and CDR2 FYNNEI. This chain's CDR3 is CASRSGQGLEGNQPQHF. CDR3 coding DNA: TGTGCCAGCCGCTCGGGACAGGGATTGGAAGGCAATCAGCCCCAGCATTTT.

The V gene is TRBV6-6, the J gene TRBJ1-3; D uncertain. Trimming took 4 bases from V and 2 from J, leaving 9 bases between them. This CDR3 spans 14 amino acids. The V gene's germline CDR1 is MNHNY and CDR2 SVGAGI (reference sequence). The CDR3 loop reads CASSFADTGNTIYF. The CDR3 DNA reads TGTGCCAGCAGTTTCGCAGATACTGGAAACACCATATATTTT.

The chain recombines TRBV6-5 with TRBJ1-1; 8 bases are a match to TRBD1. Germline V gene data show CDR1 as MNHEY and CDR2 as SVGAGI. The V segment lost 2 bases and the J segment 4 bases; nucleotides outside the gene matches: 9. The CDR3 is 16 amino acids. In nucleotides, the CDR3 is TGTGCCAGCAGTTACGGTGGCAGGGGGCGGGTCACTGAAGCTTTCTTT. This gives the protein CASSYGGRGRVTEAFF.